The text below deals with one TCR beta chain. What it binds is not known. Sequencing libraries for TCR beta were prepared with iRepertoire HTBI primers and Arm-PCR of CDR3 regions. Methods used by the authors: Sample data revealed fewer than 70 TRBV and over 12 TRBJ segments. TCRdb reanalysed the multiplex PCR reads using MiXCR and keeps one entry per CDR3 protein. The V and J calls come from TCRdb's annotation, not from the publication. Of about 400,000 distinct CDR3 sequences in the sample, 15% to 19% are singletons; the top ten hold 20% to 25%. The data were taken from a study of regulatory T cells in long-lasting Graves disease. Study-wide points: Few sampled subjects may have lowered accuracy.

Germline V gene lookup returns CDR1 SGHRS and CDR2 YFSETQ. CDR3 length: 15 residues. With 4 bases clipped from V and 10 bases from J, the junction kept 11 bases outside the gene matches. The time point: newly diagnosed GD, antithyroid drugs for less than 3 months. PBMC RNA was the source of the TCR library. Source: peripheral blood mononuclear cells (PBMCs), taken at new diagnosis, from a patient treated with antithyroid drugs. The clonotype was recovered from a female donor with Graves disease. This sequence joins TRBV5-1 and TRBJ1-6; 7 bases are a match to TRBD1. CDR3 coding DNA: TGCGCCAGCAGCCGCTACAGGGGTTGGGGATCACCCCTCCACTTT. Protein: CASSRYRGWGSPLHF.